This section outlines one TCR beta chain sequence together with its context. Its specificity is not known. The authors extracted RNA and reverse transcribed it into cDNA as the sequencing template. The data were produced by immunoSEQ multiplex PCR, yet TCRdb's version contains in-frame clones alone and is incomplete. There are over 150,000 clones in the sample; 50% to 60% occur only once, and 14% to 15% lies in the top ten. This sample stems from a study of CD8+ T cells in alopecia areata. Study-wide context: Treated patients received oral tofacitinib, 5 to 10 mg twice daily. Findings and limits, study-wide: Sequence data from scalp samples additionally include resident alphabeta T cells of normal skin.

V was trimmed by 1 base and J by 5 bases, leaving 13 bases between them. In germline, CDR1 is SNHLY, CDR2 FYNNEI. The CDR3 totals 15 residues. The investigators collected lesional scalp punch biopsies and peripheral blood from alopecia areata patients. PBMC-derived CD4+ and CD8+ T cells were sorted. The receptor's source is a human donor with alopecia areata. The sample was CD4+ T cells sorted from blood, taken at week 0. This chain uses TRBV2 with TRBJ2-3; possible D gene TRBD2, 5 bases. The CDR3 DNA sequence: TGTGCCAGCAGTGAAGGGCAGGCGGCGGGAGATACGCAGTATTTT. Protein: CASSEGQAAGDTQYF.